One sample yielded the 10 T cell receptor beta chains listed below, sequenced in a study of human T cells and chemical hapten exposure (dated by TCRdb to about 2021). The library was made by RACE. Sequencing was carried out with a NextSeq 500. TCRdb reran the public reads through fastp at Q25 and MiXCR, keeping productive beta chains. CDR3 protein duplicates are merged, each entry listing the most common genes and DNA. The sample profile shows 96,000 or so distinct CDR3 sequences; around 9.3% of them were found once. The ten largest clonotypes hold 2% to 2.5% of the sample. The time point label corresponds to: patch test 2, 6 weeks after DPC sensitization. Explained via the paper, the treatment or condition label denotes: therapeutic diphenylcyclopropenone sensitization with weekly scalp DPC. The specimen was whole blood, collected in connection with sensitization to the hapten diphenylcyclopropenone (DPC). The receptors were gathered from a woman aged 40-49 years with alopecia areata. Some clones in this sample may be carry-over from other donors' samples.

The genes are TRBV6-2 or TRBV6-3 and TRBJ2-7, with 8 bases aligning to TRBD1. CDR3 length equals 14 residues. Per germline, CDR1 MNHEY and CDR2 SVGEGT. J lost 2 bases, V lost 7 bases, and 7 bases had no gene match. CDR3 protein: CASKDRTGPYEQYF. The CDR3 nucleotides read TGTGCCAGCAAGGACAGGACAGGGCCCTACGAGCAGTACTTC.

The chain couples TRBV6-1 to TRBJ1-1; no clear D gene. This CDR3 has 12 amino acids. V dropped 2 bases and J dropped 10 bases, with 11 bases sitting between them. CDR1 is MNHNS, CDR2 SASEGT, per germline. The CDR3 spells CASSELFEGAFF. The CDR3 region has the DNA TGTGCCAGCAGTGAATTGTTCGAGGGAGCTTTCTTT.

Many counts were recorded for this clonotype. Here the CDR3 reads CASRPSATDTQYF. The CDR3 bases are TGTGCCAGTCGCCCTAGCGCCACAGATACGCAGTATTTT. V usage is TRBV19 and J usage is TRBJ2-3; possibly TRBD2 for D (6 bases). Germline V gene lookup returns CDR1 LNHDA and CDR2 SQIVND (reference sequence). CDR3 length: 13 amino acids. With 8 bases removed from V and 2 bases from J, the gap between germline ends came to 11 bases.

This clonotype was recorded at least ten times. This chain joins TRBV20-1 and TRBJ2-5; D gene unclear. V lost 2 bases and J 7 bases, leaving 20 bases between the germline ends. The V gene's germline CDR1 is DFQATT and CDR2 SNEGSKA (reference sequence). The CDR3 extends over 15 amino acids. As DNA, the CDR3 is TGCAGTGCTAGACAGGACGGCGCCCGCTATGGGACCCAGTACTTC. This translates into CSARQDGARYGTQYF.

There are many counts of this clonotype. The J gene is TRBJ1-4, the V gene TRBV6-1; no clear D. The V gene's germline CDR1 is MNHNS and CDR2 SASEGT. The CDR3 runs 15 residues. V lost 7 bases and J 0 bases, leaving 12 bases between the germline ends. Here the CDR3 reads CASNTQRATNEKLFF. DNA of the CDR3: TGTGCCAGCAATACTCAGAGAGCAACTAATGAAAAACTGTTTTTT.

The chain recombines TRBV28 with TRBJ1-1, with TRBD1 matching 9 bases. Looked up from germline, CDR1 is MDHEN and CDR2 is SYDVKM. The CDR3 extends over 13 amino acids. With 5 bases clipped from V and 10 bases from J, the junction kept 8 bases outside the gene matches. CDR3: CASSQGQGLSAFF. The CDR3, as DNA: TGTGCCAGCAGTCAGGGACAGGGTTTATCAGCTTTCTTT.

This clonotype has ten or more counts. The rearrangement uses TRBV18 and TRBJ2-1; perhaps TRBD1 as D (6 bases). Trimming left V 0 bases short and J 9 bases short, with 15 bases between. This CDR3 contains 15 residues. The germline V gene has CDR1 KGHSH and CDR2 LQKENI. The CDR3, as DNA: TGTGCCAGCTCACCACCGTCAGGGGAAGGGGGTGAGCAGTTCTTC. Residues: CASSPPSGEGGEQFF.

This clonotype was found many times. The genes are TRBV4-1 and TRBJ2-7; D gene unclear. V dropped 4 bases and J dropped 2 bases, with 12 bases sitting between them. The CDR3 contains 14 residues. Germline lookup yields CDR1 MGHRA and CDR2 YSYEKL. The CDR3 is CASSRGLWAYEQYF. The CDR3 DNA reads as TGCGCCAGCAGCCGTGGCTTATGGGCCTACGAGCAGTACTTC.

The chain recombines TRBV4-2 with TRBJ1-5; D gene unclear. V gave up 0 bases and J gave up 10 bases, with 16 bases separating them. In germline, CDR1 is LGHNA, CDR2 YNFKEQ. CDR3 length equals 15 residues. The CDR3, as DNA: TGTGCCAGCAGCCAAGAAAAAAATCTAGCGCGACCCCAGCATTTT. This sequence encodes CASSQEKNLARPQHF.

This clonotype has a handful of counts. The rearrangement uses TRBV10-3 and TRBJ2-1; 11 positions match TRBD2. There are 16 residues in the CDR3. V shed 6 bases, J shed 5 bases, and the junction held 9 bases outside the gene matches. In germline, CDR1 is ENHRY, CDR2 SYGVKD. CDR3 sequence reads: CAISPTLAGGHNEQFF. CDR3 sequence (DNA): TGTGCCATCAGCCCAACGCTAGCGGGAGGCCACAATGAGCAGTTCTTC.